What follows are 16 T cell receptor beta chains derived from one specimen sequenced in a study of control samples from healthy donors and cancer patients. Sequenced by immunoSEQ multiplex PCR; TCRdb stores in-frame clones only, minus some. In the table there are 100,000 to 150,000 clones, approximately 92% of which are singletons. The sequenced sample consisted of PBMCs. Source of these receptors: a man aged 80 or over with head and neck cancer.

The genes are TRBV14 and TRBJ2-7; no firm D call. V was clipped by 3 bases and J by 6 bases, with 12 bases between them. The CDR3 sequence is 13 residues long. Germline CDR1 SGHDN, CDR2 FVKESK. The CDR3 coding sequence is TGTGCCAGCAGCCAGGAAAGACAACTCGAGCAGTACTTC. Translating gives CASSQERQLEQYF.

The rearrangement links TRBV5-1 to TRBJ1-1; D gene ambiguous. V lost 0 bases to trimming and J lost 6 bases, with 9 bases between them. The CDR3 is 13 residues long. Looked up from germline, CDR1 is SGHRS and CDR2 is YFSETQ. CDR3 region: CASSLVGQAEAFF. The CDR3 DNA is TGCGCCAGCAGCTTGGTGGGCCAAGCTGAAGCTTTCTTT.

This chain links TRBV18 with TRBJ2-7, with TRBD2 matching over 12 bases. Germline values: CDR1 KGHSH, CDR2 LQKENI. Trimming removed 3 bases from V and 4 bases from J; junction bases left unmatched: 4. The CDR3 length is 15 residues. The CDR3 bases are TGTGCCAGCTCACCGTCTAGCGGGAGGGATTACGAGCAGTACTTC. Protein sequence: CASSPSSGRDYEQYF.

This chain links TRBV6-1 with TRBJ1-1; TRBD1 matches 9 bases. V trimming: 0 bases; J trimming: 0 bases; junction bases outside the gene matches: 2. The length of the CDR3 is 16 residues. Germline loops: CDR1 MNHNS, CDR2 SASEGT. The CDR3 nucleotides read TGTGCCAGCAGTGAAGCCCGACAGGGGGTGAACACTGAAGCTTTCTTT. This gives the protein CASSEARQGVNTEAFF.

This chain uses TRBV6-5 with TRBJ1-1; no clear D gene. V gave up 8 bases and J gave up 4 bases, with 17 bases separating them. The CDR3 length is 14 residues. Germline V lookup: CDR1 MNHEY, CDR2 SVGAGI. CDR3 in DNA: TGTGCCAGCTTTCGGTCCGGGGTGGGCACTGAAGCTTTCTTT. Translating gives CASFRSGVGTEAFF.

The gene calls are TRBV6-5 and TRBJ1-5; 7 bases match TRBD1. This CDR3 spans 14 amino acids. The J segment lost 3 bases and the V segment lost 6 bases, leaving 5 bases of the junction unmatched. Germline V gene sequence: CDR1 MNHEY, CDR2 SVGAGI. CDR3 DNA sequence: TGTGCCAGCAGGGCCGGGACAGCCAATCAGCCCCAGCATTTT. Its translation: CASRAGTANQPQHF.

This clone appeared a single time. The gene calls are TRBV5-1 and TRBJ1-4; D not resolved. The CDR3 runs 14 residues. The germline V and J ends were trimmed by 1 base and 3 bases, with 7 bases remaining between them. Germline lookup yields CDR1 SGHRS and CDR2 YFSETQ. CDR3 nucleotide sequence: TGCGCCAGCAGCTTGTGGGAGGCTAATGAAAAACTGTTTTTT. Its translation is CASSLWEANEKLFF.

The rearrangement joins TRBV24-1 to TRBJ1-2; the D is unclear. Germline-derived CDR1 and CDR2 are KGHDR and SFDVKD. The CDR3 is 11 residues long. V lost 12 bases and J 8 bases, leaving 15 bases between the germline ends. Written as DNA, the CDR3 is TGTGCCTACGCGGGCGGGTCCGGCTACACCTTC. Translated, it gives CAYAGGSGYTF.

As to this clone: Germline is not matched at one junction end, which may reflect a read error. The chain employs TRBV18 and TRBJ2-5; possible D gene TRBD2, 6 bases. CDR3 length: 16 residues. CDR1 is KGHSH, CDR2 LQKENI, per germline. This CDR3 reads CASSSPYRDSQETQYF. The CDR3 DNA reads TGTGCCAGCTCATCACCGTACCGGGACTCCCAAGAGACCCAGTACTTC.

The CDR3 protein is CASSLGLAGGPGTQYF. Here the CDR3 DNA reads TGTGCCAGCAGCCTCGGACTAGCGGGGGGGCCGGGGACCCAGTACTTC. The rearrangement links TRBV11-2 to TRBJ2-5; 15 nucleotides line up with TRBD2. The ends lost 5 bases at V and 7 bases at J; junction bases unmatched: 8. The CDR3 loop spans 16 amino acids. Germline-derived CDR1 and CDR2 are SGHAT and FQNNGV.

The chain carries TRBV6-5 and TRBJ1-2; the D is unclear. V was clipped by 6 bases and J by 1 base, with 6 bases between them. The CDR3 sequence is 12 residues long. The germline V gene has CDR1 MNHEY and CDR2 SVGAGI. The CDR3, as DNA: TGTGCCAGCAGAAACCTTAACTATGGCTACACCTTC. Translated, it gives CASRNLNYGYTF.

This clone was picked up a small number of times. The chain couples TRBV3-1 (or the pseudogene TRBV3-2) to TRBJ1-5, with 7 bases aligning to TRBD1. This CDR3 has 14 amino acids. With 4 bases clipped from V and 2 bases from J, the junction kept 2 bases outside the gene matches. Germline lookup yields CDR1 LGHDT and CDR2 YNNKEL (reference sequence). The CDR3 region is CASSLQGGNQPQHF. CDR3 nucleotide sequence: TGTGCCAGCAGCCTCCAGGGGGGCAATCAGCCCCAGCATTTT.

As DNA, the CDR3 is TGTGCCAGCTCACCAGGGTCCATGAACACTGAAGCTTTCTTT. This gives the protein CASSPGSMNTEAFF. The rearrangement uses TRBV18 and TRBJ1-1; D remains ambiguous. CDR1 and CDR2 from the germline V gene are KGHSH and LQKENI. The V and J ends lost 2 bases and 0 bases respectively, with 7 bases between them. The CDR3 has 14 residues.

The CDR3 sequence: CSVWTRKTQETQYF. The DNA for the CDR3 is TGCAGCGTTTGGACAAGAAAAACTCAAGAGACCCAGTACTTC. The chain links TRBV29-1 to TRBJ2-5; tentatively, D is TRBD1 (5 bases). The germline CDR1 and CDR2 sequences are SQVTM and ANQGSEA. This CDR3 is 14 amino acids long. Trimming removed 5 bases from V and 2 bases from J, with 15 bases in between.

The chain recombines TRBV5-1 with TRBJ2-1, with TRBD1 matching 7 bases. V shed 4 bases and J 3 bases; nucleotides not matched to a gene: 7. CDR3 length: 15 amino acids. CDR1 is SGHRS and CDR2 is YFSETQ in the germline V gene. The CDR3 DNA reads as TGCGCCAGCAGCACCCGGGACAGTCGCTACAATGAGCAGTTCTTC. It specifies CASSTRDSRYNEQFF.

The chain uses TRBV6-5 and TRBJ1-2; 8 bases are a match to TRBD1. Trimming removed 5 bases from V and 4 bases from J; junction bases left unmatched: 9. The CDR3 runs to 15 residues. The germline V gene encodes CDR1 MNHEY and CDR2 SVGAGI. CDR3 nucleotides: TGTGCCAGCAGTCAGGGGACAGGTCAAGTCTATGGCTACACCTTC. This gives the protein CASSQGTGQVYGYTF.